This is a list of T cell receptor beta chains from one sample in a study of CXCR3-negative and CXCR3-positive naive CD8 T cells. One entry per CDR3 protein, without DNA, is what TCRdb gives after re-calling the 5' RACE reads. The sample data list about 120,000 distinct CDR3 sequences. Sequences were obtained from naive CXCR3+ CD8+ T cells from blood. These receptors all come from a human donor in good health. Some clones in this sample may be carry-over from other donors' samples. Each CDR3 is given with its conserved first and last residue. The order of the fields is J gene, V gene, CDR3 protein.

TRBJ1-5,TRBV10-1,CASSAPRTLDGQPQHF
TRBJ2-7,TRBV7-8,CASSRGALMGEQYF
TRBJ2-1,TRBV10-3,CAISDVDRRDEQFF
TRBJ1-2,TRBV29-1,CSVEEEGENGYTF
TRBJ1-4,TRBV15,CATSGDRATNEKLFF
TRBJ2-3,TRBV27,CASSLSWWTGSTDTQYF
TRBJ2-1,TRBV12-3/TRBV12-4,CASSLSGGALNEQFF
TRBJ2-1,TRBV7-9,CASSPRTSITYNEQFF
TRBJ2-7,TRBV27,CASSLRAPYEQYF
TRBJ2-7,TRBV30,CAWSVSGTYEQYF
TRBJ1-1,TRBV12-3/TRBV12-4,CASSPDRGYTEAFF
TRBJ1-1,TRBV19,CASSPPGPEAFF
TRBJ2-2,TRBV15,CATSHSGGELFF
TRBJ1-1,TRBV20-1,CSARVEATEAFF
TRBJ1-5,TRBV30,CAWSVQGSQPQHF
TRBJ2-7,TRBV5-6,CASSSGVTSYEQYF
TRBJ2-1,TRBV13,CASSSQRENRNEQFF
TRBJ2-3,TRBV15,CATSLLGQGTDTQYF
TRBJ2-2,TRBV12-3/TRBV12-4,CASSHRGLNTGELFF
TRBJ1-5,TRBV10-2,CASSEGSNQPQHF
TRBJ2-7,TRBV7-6,CASSLDRDGEQYF
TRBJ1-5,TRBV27,CASKLWGVGNQPQHF
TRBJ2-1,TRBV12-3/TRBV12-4,CASSREGLAVSYNEQFF
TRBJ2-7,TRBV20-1,CSARDFLAATIYEQYF
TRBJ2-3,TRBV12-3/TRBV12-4,CASSFPAGRSNTDTQYF
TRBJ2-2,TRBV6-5,CASSYLRGNTGELFF
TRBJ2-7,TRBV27,CASSLDEGPYEQYF
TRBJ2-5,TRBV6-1,CASSEAGPGGAETQYF
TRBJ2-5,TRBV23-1,CASSPFPSQETQYF
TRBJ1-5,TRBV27,CASSSSTSNQPQHF
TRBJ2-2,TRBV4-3,CASSNYPQGATGELFF
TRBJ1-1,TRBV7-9,CASSLGQGDTEAFF
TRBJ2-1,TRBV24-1,CATSAPWGDEQFF
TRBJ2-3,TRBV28,CASSLRLVITDTQYF
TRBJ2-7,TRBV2,CASSGERIRVLSEQYF
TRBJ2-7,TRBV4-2,CASSPSGGYSYEQYF
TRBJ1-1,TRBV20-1,CSASPGQAVNTEAFF
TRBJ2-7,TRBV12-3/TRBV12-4,CASSSGGRADEQYF
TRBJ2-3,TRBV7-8,CASSLEPLASSGDTQYF
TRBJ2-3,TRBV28,CASSLWRGTTDTQYF
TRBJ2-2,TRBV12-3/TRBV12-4,CASSFSGGGTGELFF
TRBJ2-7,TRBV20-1,CSARPALASSYEQYF
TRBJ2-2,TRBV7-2,CASSFTPYHTGELFF
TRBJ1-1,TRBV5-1,CASSGENTEAFF
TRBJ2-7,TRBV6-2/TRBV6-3,CASSDSRGEQYF
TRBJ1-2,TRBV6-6,CASGSGINYGYTF
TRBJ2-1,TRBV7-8,CASSRRDNEQFF
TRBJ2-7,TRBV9,CASSVQGANDEQYF
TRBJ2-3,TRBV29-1,CSVRSPDTQYF
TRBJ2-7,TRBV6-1,CASSEEDPGTAGSYEQYF
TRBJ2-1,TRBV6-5,CASSRGIPSYNEQFF
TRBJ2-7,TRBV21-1,CAIPHGTGGRQYF
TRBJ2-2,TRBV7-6,CASSRTVNTGELFF
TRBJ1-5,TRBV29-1,CSVGTGLDNQPQHF
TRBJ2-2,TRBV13,CAGSSPGQGTGELFF
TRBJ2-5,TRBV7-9,CASSAITAGTGFGETQYF
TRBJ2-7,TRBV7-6,CASSLFGEGNYEQYF
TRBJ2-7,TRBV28,CASSPPAYEQYF